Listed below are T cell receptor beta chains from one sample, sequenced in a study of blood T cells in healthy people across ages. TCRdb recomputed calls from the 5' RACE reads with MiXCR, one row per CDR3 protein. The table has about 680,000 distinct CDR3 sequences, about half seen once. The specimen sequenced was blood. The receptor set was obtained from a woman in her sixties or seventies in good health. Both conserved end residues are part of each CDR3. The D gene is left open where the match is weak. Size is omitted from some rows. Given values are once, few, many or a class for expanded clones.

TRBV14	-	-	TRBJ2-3	CASSQGDRRAGTDTQYF	TGTGCCAGCAGCCAAGGCGATCGGCGGGCTGGCACAGATACGCAGTATTTT
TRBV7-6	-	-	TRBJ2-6	CASSGSGGNSGANVLTF	TGTGCCAGCAGCGGGTCAGGGGGGAACTCTGGGGCCAACGTCCTGACTTTC
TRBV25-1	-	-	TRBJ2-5	CASSEWGSQETQYF	TGTGCCAGCAGTGAATGGGGCAGTCAAGAGACCCAGTACTTC
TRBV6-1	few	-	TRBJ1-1	CASSDVGEQAEAFF	TGTGCCAGCAGTGACGTCGGAGAACAAGCTGAAGCTTTCTTT
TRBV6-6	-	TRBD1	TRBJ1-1	CASSYERQGKGAEAFF	TGTGCCAGCAGTTACGAGAGACAGGGAAAGGGGGCTGAAGCTTTCTTT
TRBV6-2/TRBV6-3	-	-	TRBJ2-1	CASSSGSAGADEQFF	TGTGCCAGCAGTTCCGGGTCGGCCGGGGCGGATGAGCAGTTCTTC
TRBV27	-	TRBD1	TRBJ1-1	CASSFRTGRNTEAFF	TGTGCCAGCAGTTTCCGGACAGGGAGGAACACTGAAGCTTTCTTT
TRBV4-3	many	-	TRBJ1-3	CASSQTYQSSGNTIYF	TGCGCCAGCAGCCAGACTTACCAGAGCTCTGGAAACACCATATATTTT
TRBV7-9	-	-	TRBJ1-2	CASSLVGTYGYTF	TGTGCCAGCAGCTTAGTAGGGACCTATGGCTACACCTTC
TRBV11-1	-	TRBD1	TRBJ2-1	CASTLDRGQHNEQFF	TGTGCCAGCACTTTGGACAGGGGGCAACACAATGAGCAGTTCTTC
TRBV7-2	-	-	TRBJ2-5	CASSLVPRGETQYF	TGTGCCAGCAGCTTAGTCCCCCGGGGGGAGACCCAGTACTTC
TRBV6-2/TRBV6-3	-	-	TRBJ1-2	CASSPRTARAPYGYTF	TGTGCCAGCAGCCCCCGGACAGCCAGGGCCCCCTATGGCTACACCTTC
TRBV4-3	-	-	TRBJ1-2	CASSQRPLGYGYTF	TGCGCCAGCAGCCAAAGGCCATTGGGCTACGGCTACACCTTC
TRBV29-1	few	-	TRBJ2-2	CSVEVTGELFF	TGCAGCGTTGAGGTCACCGGGGAGCTGTTTTTT
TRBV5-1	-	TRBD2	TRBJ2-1	CASSLSGGRVTSGPDNEQFF	TGCGCCAGCAGCTTGTCAGGGGGGCGAGTGACTAGCGGGCCAGACAATGAGCAGTTCTTC
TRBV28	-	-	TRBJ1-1	CASSKGGAGVRTEAFF	TGTGCCAGCAGTAAAGGGGGAGCAGGGGTCAGAACTGAAGCTTTCTTT
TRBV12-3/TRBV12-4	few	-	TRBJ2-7	CASSSPSTRGEQYF	TGTGCCAGCAGTTCCCCCTCCACTAGGGGCGAGCAGTACTTC
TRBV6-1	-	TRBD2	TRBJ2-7	CASSEPGSGRSYEQYF	TGTGCCAGCAGTGAACCAGGTAGCGGGAGATCCTACGAGCAGTACTTC
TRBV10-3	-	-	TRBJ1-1	CASKPQGTEAFF	TGTGCCAGCAAGCCACAGGGAACTGAAGCTTTCTTT